A single sample is the source of the 25 T cell receptor gamma chains below, sequenced in a study of Vδ1+ human thymocytes. Study-wide results and caveats: Highly polyclonal TRG and TRD repertoires with Gaussian CDR3 length distributions appeared in thymus.

For these receptors, no antigen is known. Sequences come from RNA converted to cDNA by reverse transcription. CDR3 amplicons came from multiplex PCR with pooled V-gene forward and constant-region reverse primers. TCRdb called clones from the multiplex PCR reads again using CATT. The sample has tens of thousands of gamma-chain clones; 20% to 25% are singletons. The sample taken for sequencing was Vdelta1+ gamma-delta thymocytes from the thymus. Subset given: FACS-sorted CD3+ TCRalphabeta- TCRVdelta1+ TCRVdelta2- thymocytes. Receptors originate from a girl in the first two years of life who had congenital heart surgery.

This clone is medium-sized. V usage is TRGV4 and J usage is TRGJ1 or TRGJ2. The V gene's germline CDR1 is EGSTGY and CDR2 YDSYTSSV. This CDR3 spans 13 amino acids. Trimming removed 4 bases from V and 0 bases from J; junction bases left unmatched: 3. This chain's CDR3 is CATWEMNYYKKLF. The CDR3 DNA reads as TGTGCCACCTGGGAGATGAATTATTATAAGAAACTCTTT.

The gene calls are TRGV3 and TRGJ1 or TRGJ2. The V gene's germline CDR1 is VTNTFY and CDR2 YDVSTARD (reference sequence). CDR3 length: 14 amino acids. J lost 3 bases, V lost 5 bases, and 10 bases had no gene match. The CDR3 loop reads CATWVHPSYYKKLF. CDR3 bases: TGTGCCACCTGGGTCCACCCTTCTTATTATAAGAAACTCTTT.

The chain links TRGV9 to TRGJ1 or TRGJ2. The CDR3 runs to 15 residues. The V segment lost 0 bases and the J segment 3 bases; nucleotides outside the gene matches: 8. Germline assignment: CDR1 GITISATS and CDR2 ISYDGTV (reference sequence). Written as DNA, the CDR3 is TGTGCCTTGTGGGAGGTGCTCGGTCCTTATTATAAGAAACTCTTT. Protein product: CALWEVLGPYYKKLF.

V usage is TRGV4 and J usage is TRGJ1 or TRGJ2. Germline V lookup: CDR1 EGSTGY, CDR2 YDSYTSSV. V lost 2 bases to trimming and J lost 12 bases; unmatched junction nucleotides: 4. CDR3 length: 10 amino acids. CDR3 region: CATWDEGKLF. The CDR3 coding sequence is TGTGCCACCTGGGATGAGGGGAAACTCTTT.

The chain links TRGV9 to TRGJP1. The CDR3 runs to 15 residues. Looked up from germline, CDR1 is GITISATS and CDR2 is ISYDGTV (reference sequence). Unmatched junction bases numbered 4, after V lost 3 bases and J lost 0 bases. The CDR3 DNA sequence: TGTGCCTTGTGGGAGCCCAATACCACTGGTTGGTTCAAGATATTT. This sequence encodes CALWEPNTTGWFKIF.

In the case of this clone: Distinct nucleotide sequences in the sample also encode this CDR3. V is TRGV4 and J is TRGJ1 or TRGJ2. V trimming: 0 bases; J trimming: 5 bases; junction bases outside the gene matches: 4. The CDR3 runs to 13 residues. From germline, CDR1 is EGSTGY and CDR2 YDSYTSSV. The DNA for the CDR3 is TGTGCCACCTGGGATGGGCTACATTATAAGAAACTCTTT. Protein: CATWDGLHYKKLF.

This rearrangement joins TRGV9 to TRGJ1 or TRGJ2. V shed 3 bases and J 0 bases; nucleotides not matched to a gene: 5. CDR1 is GITISATS and CDR2 is ISYDGTV in the germline V gene (reference sequence). The CDR3 is made up of 14 amino acids. The DNA of the CDR3 is TGTGCCTTGTGGGAGAGCAAGAATTATTATAAGAAACTCTTT. It encodes CALWESKNYYKKLF.

The chain is built from TRGV9 and TRGJP2. V shed 0 bases and J 2 bases; nucleotides not matched to a gene: 24. This CDR3 contains 22 residues. Germline lookup yields CDR1 GITISATS and CDR2 ISYDGTV (reference sequence). CDR3 sequence reads: CALWEVQRNRIKKTSSDWIKTF. DNA for the CDR3: TGTGCCTTGTGGGAGGTGCAGAGAAATCGGATAAAGAAGACAAGTAGTGATTGGATCAAGACGTTT.

This clone turned up a few times. The genes are TRGV3 and TRGJ1 or TRGJ2. Germline CDR1 reads VTNTFY; CDR2 reads YDVSTARD (reference sequence). This CDR3 has 15 residues. Germline trimming cut 0 bases from V and 5 bases from J; bases unmatched to any gene: 10. DNA of the CDR3: TGTGCCACCTGGGACAGGCCTTATTGGGATTATAAGAAACTCTTT. Protein product: CATWDRPYWDYKKLF.

Worth noting for this clone: Other DNA sequences from this sample encode an identical CDR3 as well. The J gene is TRGJP, the V gene TRGV9. This CDR3 comprises 16 residues. Germline V lookup: CDR1 GITISATS, CDR2 ISYDGTV (reference sequence). Trimming removed 3 bases from V and 4 bases from J; junction bases left unmatched: 3. DNA of the CDR3: TGTGCCTTGTGGGAGATCCAAGAGTTGGGCAAAAAAATCAAGGTATTT. Protein product: CALWEIQELGKKIKVF.

As concerns this clone: A much larger clone is a single base away; this may be a read error. The chain uses TRGV9 and TRGJ1 or TRGJ2. The germline gives CDR1 GITISATS, CDR2 ISYDGTV (reference sequence). The CDR3 covers 13 residues. J gave up 6 bases and V 0 bases, and 5 bases lay outside the gene matches. The CDR3 sequence: CALWEVRCYKKLF. CDR3 coding DNA: TGTGCCTTGTGGGAGGTGCGGTGTTATAAGAAACTCTTT.

V usage is TRGV8 and J usage is TRGJ1 or TRGJ2. Trimming took 2 bases from V and 3 from J; bases not matched to a gene: 7. The CDR3 extends over 14 amino acids. The germline gives CDR1 VENAVY, CDR2 YDSYNSRV. The CDR3 DNA sequence: TGTGCCACCTGGGATAAGGAGAGTTATTATAAGAAACTCTTT. Residues: CATWDKESYYKKLF.

Comment on this clone: Other DNA sequences within the sample encode an identical CDR3. The chain is built from TRGV9 and TRGJ1 or TRGJ2. The length of the CDR3 is 13 residues. J was trimmed by 3 bases and V by 1 base; bases with no gene match: 3. Germline V gene sequence: CDR1 GITISATS, CDR2 ISYDGTV (reference sequence). The CDR3 reads CALWEVTYYKKLF. The CDR3 DNA follows: TGTGCCTTGTGGGAGGTAACTTATTATAAGAAACTCTTT.

As concerns this clone: Other DNA sequences in this sample translate to the same CDR3. V is TRGV2 and J is TRGJ1 or TRGJ2. The V gene's germline CDR1 is EGSNGY and CDR2 YDSYNSKV. V dropped 1 base and J dropped 7; count of bases not matched to a gene: 7. This CDR3 comprises 13 residues. The CDR3 protein is CATWDGPGYKKLF. DNA of the CDR3: TGTGCCACCTGGGACGGCCCAGGGTATAAGAAACTCTTT.

A note on this clone: A single base separates this from a much larger clone, so it may be a read error. Different DNA sequences within this sample yield the same CDR3. The chain has TRGV4 and TRGJ1 or TRGJ2. The germline gives CDR1 EGSTGY, CDR2 YDSYTSSV. The CDR3 has 13 residues. V was clipped by 0 bases and J by 4 bases; unmatched bases: 3. CDR3 loop: CATWDGPYYKKLF. As DNA, the CDR3 is TGTGCCACCTGGGATGGGCCATATTATAAGAAACTCTTT.

This clone was picked up a small number of times. V and J are TRGV9 and TRGJ1 or TRGJ2. There are 15 residues in the CDR3. Germline CDR1 GITISATS, CDR2 ISYDGTV (reference sequence). The V segment lost 2 bases and the J segment 3 bases; nucleotides outside the gene matches: 10. CDR3 region: CALWEANPSYYKKLF. In nucleotides, the CDR3 is TGTGCCTTGTGGGAGGCGAACCCTTCTTATTATAAGAAACTCTTT.

The genes are TRGV8 and TRGJ1 or TRGJ2. The germline V gene encodes CDR1 VENAVY and CDR2 YDSYNSRV. V was clipped by 2 bases and J by 2 bases; unmatched bases: 6. This CDR3 has 14 residues. The CDR3 DNA sequence: TGTGCCACCTGGGATAAGAGCGATTATTATAAGAAACTCTTT. This codes for CATWDKSDYYKKLF.

In the case of this clone: A much larger clonotype is one base distant, so this may be a read error. V and J are TRGV8 and TRGJ1 or TRGJ2. V was clipped by 5 bases and J by 5 bases; unmatched bases: 3. This CDR3 contains 11 residues. The V gene's germline CDR1 is VENAVY and CDR2 YDSYNSRV. In DNA form, the CDR3 reads TGTGCCACCTGGGGTCATTATAAGAAACTCTTT. Amino acids: CATWGHYKKLF.

V gene TRGV8 combines with J gene TRGJP2. Losses at the gene ends were 4 bases for V and 6 bases for J; bases not matched to a gene: 11. CDR1 is VENAVY, CDR2 YDSYNSRV, per germline. This CDR3 contains 15 residues. This chain's CDR3 is CATWDGPVGDWIKTF. The CDR3 coding sequence is TGTGCCACCTGGGACGGGCCCGTCGGTGATTGGATCAAGACGTTT.

This clone was found a few times. The V gene is TRGV2, the J gene TRGJP2. After removal of 4 bases from V and 2 bases from J, the junction contained 7 bases not matched to a gene. The CDR3 length is 15 residues. Germline CDR1 reads EGSNGY; CDR2 reads YDSYNSKV. CDR3 nucleotides: TGTGCCACCTGGGATCGGCGGAGTAGTGATTGGATCAAGACGTTT. This translates into CATWDRRSSDWIKTF.

V usage is TRGV3 and J usage is TRGJP2. The CDR3 sequence is 16 residues long. The V and J ends lost 1 base and 0 bases, in that order; junction bases with no gene match: 5. CDR1 is VTNTFY, CDR2 YDVSTARD, per germline (reference sequence). The CDR3 nucleotides read TGTGCCACCTGGGACAGCTTAAATAGTAGTGATTGGATCAAGACGTTT. It translates to CATWDSLNSSDWIKTF.

This clone was detected a few times. This clone may be a read error of a much larger clone one base away. The rearrangement links TRGV9 to TRGJ1 or TRGJ2. The V gene end was trimmed by 3 bases and the J gene end by 2 bases; junction bases not matched to a gene: 4. The CDR3 contains 13 residues. CDR1 and CDR2 (germline): GITISATS, ISYDGTV (reference sequence). CDR3 nucleotides: TGTGCCTTGTGGGAGTCGGATTATTATAAGAAACTCTTT. This translates into CALWESDYYKKLF.

This clone occurred a few times. The chain is built from TRGV5 and TRGJ1 or TRGJ2. The V and J ends lost 6 bases and 4 bases, in that order; junction bases with no gene match: 6. Per the germline V gene, CDR1 is VINAFY and CDR2 is YDVSNSKD. CDR3 length: 12 residues. This CDR3 is CATWTLYYKKLF. CDR3 sequence (DNA): TGTGCCACCTGGACCCTGTATTATAAGAAACTCTTT.

The chain combines TRGV3 with TRGJP2. This CDR3 is built from 14 residues. Germline loops: CDR1 VTNTFY, CDR2 YDVSTARD (reference sequence). Trimming took 1 base from V and 7 from J; bases not matched to a gene: 6. The CDR3 spells CATWDSTVDWIKTF. CDR3 DNA: TGTGCCACCTGGGACAGTACGGTTGATTGGATCAAGACGTTT.

This clone was detected a few times. The chain recombines TRGV2 with TRGJ1 or TRGJ2. The CDR3 is 15 residues long. The germline CDR1 and CDR2 sequences are EGSNGY and YDSYNSKV. J gave up 2 bases and V 3 bases, and 10 bases lay outside the gene matches. CDR3 coding DNA: TGTGCCACCTGGGACTGCTGCGGGGATTATTATAAGAAACTCTTT. Residues: CATWDCCGDYYKKLF.